The 7 T cell receptor beta chains listed next were all sequenced from one sample in a study of OX40 agonist ivuxolimab in advanced cancers. The library was prepared using the immunoSEQ multiplex PCR assay. TCRdb retrieved this table from immuneACCESS and kept in-frame rearrangements only. Not all clones are present; in checked studies, unresolved V genes account for under half, and no reason is known for the remainder. Within this sample are around 69,000 clones, with around 89% of them counted one time only. The ten largest clones add up to about 6.3% of the sample. The sequences come from CD4+ or CD8+ T cells sorted from blood, collected in a trial of the OX40 agonist ivuxolimab. The receptors come from an adult with an advanced solid tumor such as melanoma, head and neck, liver or kidney cancer.

This rearrangement joins TRBV11-2 to TRBJ2-5; 8 nucleotides agree with TRBD1. CDR3 length: 16 residues. V lost 5 bases, J lost 4 bases, and 12 bases stayed unmatched. Germline assignment: CDR1 SGHAT and CDR2 FQNNGV. CDR3 nucleotides: TGTGCCAGCAGCCACACCGGGACAGGAGGCCGAGAGACCCAGTACTTC. It encodes CASSHTGTGGRETQYF.

The chain has TRBV27 and TRBJ2-7, with 7 bases matching TRBD2. CDR1 is MNHEY and CDR2 is SMNVEV in the germline V gene (reference sequence). Trimming removed 4 bases from V and 4 bases from J; junction bases left unmatched: 4. The CDR3 is 13 amino acids. The CDR3 region is CASSSGGGYEQYF. The CDR3 coding sequence is TGTGCCAGCAGTTCGGGGGGAGGGTACGAGCAGTACTTC.

The chain combines TRBV19 with TRBJ2-5; D is uncertain. The CDR3 loop spans 12 amino acids. The V and J ends lost 4 bases and 2 bases respectively, with 5 bases between them. Germline loops: CDR1 LNHDA, CDR2 SQIVND (reference sequence). CDR3 DNA sequence: TGTGCCAGTAGTAAAGCACAAGAGACCCAGTACTTC. It encodes CASSKAQETQYF.

CDR3 protein: CASSYGVGTEAFF. The CDR3 DNA reads TGTGCCAGCAGTTACGGGGTAGGGACTGAAGCTTTCTTT. The chain employs TRBV6-6 and TRBJ1-1; D is ambiguous. Trimming pared 2 bases from V and 5 bases from J, leaving 9 bases between. Per germline, CDR1 MNHNY and CDR2 SVGAGI (reference sequence). The CDR3 is made up of 13 amino acids.

The rearrangement joins TRBV9 to TRBJ2-1; no clear D gene. Germline V CDR1 and CDR2: SGDLS, YYNGEE. This CDR3 has 12 amino acids. V was pared by 3 bases and J by 8 bases, with 9 bases between. The CDR3 reads CASSAPFHEQFF. CDR3 DNA sequence: TGTGCCAGCAGCGCACCCTTCCATGAGCAGTTCTTC.

The chain recombines TRBV6-6 with TRBJ1-2; D ambiguous. The ends were cut back, 2 bases at V and 2 bases at J, with 9 bases in the middle. CDR3 length equals 14 residues. The germline V gene encodes CDR1 MNHNY and CDR2 SVGAGI (reference sequence). CDR3 DNA: TGTGCCAGCAGTTACAACAGATTAAACTATGGCTACACCTTC. Translating it yields CASSYNRLNYGYTF.

This chain joins TRBV4-2 and TRBJ2-1, with D perhaps assigned TRBD1 or TRBD2 (5 bases each). This CDR3 contains 16 residues. Looked up from germline, CDR1 is LGHNA and CDR2 is YNFKEQ. Trimming took 0 bases from V and 5 from J, leaving 14 bases between them. The CDR3 bases are TGTGCCAGCAGCCAAGATTTAGGGGACGGAAACAATGAGCAGTTCTTC. Translating gives CASSQDLGDGNNEQFF.